Listed below are T cell receptor beta chains from one sample, sequenced in a study of blood T cell repertoires in COVID-19. TCRdb keeps only in-frame clones here, not all; method: immunoSEQ multiplex PCR. The table lists 300,000 to 350,000 clones, 85% to 90% of them singletons. The sequenced sample consisted of peripheral blood. These receptors were collected from a young woman with COVID-19, enrolled during active disease. CDR3s include the opening cysteine and the closing phenylalanine or tryptophan. A D gene is named only where the DNA matches it firmly. The size entry is marked missing in some rows and otherwise reads once, few, many or a size class.

DNA: TGTGCCAGCACCAAGAGGGGAGGGGATAAGGACACCGGGGAGCTGTTTTTT
CDR3: CASTKRGGDKDTGELFF
length: 17
J: TRBJ2-2
V: TRBV11-2
size: once
D: TRBD2

DNA: TGTGCCTGGAGTGTGAGGAGGCAAGAGACCCAGTACTTC
CDR3: CAWSVRRQETQYF
length: 13
J: TRBJ2-5
V: TRBV30
size: NA
D: NA

DNA: TGTGCCAGCAGCCCGGGACTAGCGGGAGCCTACGAGCAGTACTTC
CDR3: CASSPGLAGAYEQYF
length: 15
J: TRBJ2-7
V: TRBV5-4
size: NA
D: TRBD2

DNA: TGTGCCAGCAGCCAAGTTGGACTCCGGAAGACCCAGTACTTC
CDR3: CASSQVGLRKTQYF
length: 14
J: TRBJ2-5
V: TRBV4-2
size: NA
D: NA

DNA: TGTGCCAGCAGTTATTCTCTAGCGGGACCCTACGAGCAGTACTTC
CDR3: CASSYSLAGPYEQYF
length: 15
J: TRBJ2-7
V: TRBV6-2/TRBV6-3
size: NA
D: TRBD2

DNA: TGTGCCAGCGGTAGACAGGAAAATGAAAAACTGTTTTTT
CDR3: CASGRQENEKLFF
length: 13
J: TRBJ1-4
V: TRBV12-3/TRBV12-4
size: NA
D: NA

DNA: TGTGCCAGCAGCCCAGGGGGCGACAGTTCACCCCTCCACTTT
CDR3: CASSPGGDSSPLHF
length: 14
J: TRBJ1-6
V: TRBV27
size: NA
D: TRBD1

DNA: TGTGCCAGCAGTTGGACAGTCACTGAAGCCTACGAGCAGTACTTC
CDR3: CASSWTVTEAYEQYF
length: 15
J: TRBJ2-7
V: TRBV11-1
size: NA
D: NA

DNA: TGCGCCAGCAGCTTCCCGGGACTGGGCCCCAATGAGCAGTTCTTC
CDR3: CASSFPGLGPNEQFF
length: 15
J: TRBJ2-1
V: TRBV5-1
size: few
D: NA

DNA: TGTGCCATCAGGGAGGACACCCCTTATGGCTACACCTTC
CDR3: CAIREDTPYGYTF
length: 13
J: TRBJ1-2
V: TRBV10-3
size: NA
D: NA

DNA: TGCAGCGCACCCGGGACAGGGGTTAAAGAGCAGTTCTTC
CDR3: CSAPGTGVKEQFF
length: 13
J: TRBJ2-1
V: TRBV29-1
size: few
D: TRBD1

DNA: TGTGCCAGCAGTGAAGGGCAGGCCCGCCGGTACTTC
CDR3: CASSEGQARRYF
length: 12
J: TRBJ2-7
V: TRBV6-1
size: NA
D: NA

DNA: TGTGCCAGCTCACCTGAGGGTGATTCCACAGATACGCAGTATTTT
CDR3: CASSPEGDSTDTQYF
length: 15
J: TRBJ2-3
V: TRBV18
size: NA
D: NA

DNA: TGCGCCAGCAGCCACCTGGGACTAGCGGGAGTCGGATCGGAGACCCAGTACTTC
CDR3: CASSHLGLAGVGSETQYF
length: 18
J: TRBJ2-5
V: TRBV4-1
size: once
D: TRBD2

DNA: TGTGCCAGCAGCCTCGGGGCCGACAGGGGCAATCAGCCCCAGCATTTT
CDR3: CASSLGADRGNQPQHF
length: 16
J: TRBJ1-5
V: TRBV11-2
size: NA
D: TRBD1

DNA: TGTGCCAGCAGCCCGCCCTCGGGACAGGGGGATTTGGTCTATGGCTACACCTTC
CDR3: CASSPPSGQGDLVYGYTF
length: 18
J: TRBJ1-2
V: TRBV3-1/TRBV3-2
size: NA
D: TRBD1

DNA: TGTGCCAGTAACCTTGGGACAGGGGAAGGAAATGAGCAGTTCTTC
CDR3: CASNLGTGEGNEQFF
length: 15
J: TRBJ2-1
V: TRBV9
size: once
D: TRBD1

DNA: TGTGCCAGCAGTCCATTCGGGCGGGAGGGCCGCTACGAGCAGTACTTC
CDR3: CASSPFGREGRYEQYF
length: 16
J: TRBJ2-7
V: TRBV11-2
size: once
D: TRBD2

DNA: TGTGCCAGTAGTCCTCGCATTAGCTCCTACAATGAGCAGTTCTTC
CDR3: CASSPRISSYNEQFF
length: 15
J: TRBJ2-1
V: TRBV19
size: NA
D: NA

DNA: TGTGCCAGCAGCTTAGGTGGCAACTCTGGAAACACCATATATTTT
CDR3: CASSLGGNSGNTIYF
length: 15
J: TRBJ1-3
V: TRBV7-3
size: NA
D: NA